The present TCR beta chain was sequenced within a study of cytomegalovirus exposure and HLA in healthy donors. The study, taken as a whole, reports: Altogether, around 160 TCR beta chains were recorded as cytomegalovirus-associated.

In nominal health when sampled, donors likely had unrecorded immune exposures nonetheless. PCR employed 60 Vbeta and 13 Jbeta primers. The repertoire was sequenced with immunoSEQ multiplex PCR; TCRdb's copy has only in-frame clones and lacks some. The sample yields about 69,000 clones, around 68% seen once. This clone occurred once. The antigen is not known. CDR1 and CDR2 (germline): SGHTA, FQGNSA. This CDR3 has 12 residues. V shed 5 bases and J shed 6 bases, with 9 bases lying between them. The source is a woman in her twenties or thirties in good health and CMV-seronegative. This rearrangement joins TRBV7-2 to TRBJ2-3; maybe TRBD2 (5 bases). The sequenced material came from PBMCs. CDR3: CASSVTRDTQYF. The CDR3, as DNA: TGTGCCAGCAGCGTCACTAGGGATACGCAGTATTTT.